This TCR beta chain was observed in a study of CD8+ T cells in alopecia areata (dated by TCRdb to 2016 to 2019). Background on the whole study: Treated patients were enrolled in an open-label pilot trial of oral tofacitinib, 5 to 10 mg twice daily, for moderate-to-severe alopecia areata. Tofacitinib was given for 6 to 18 months, followed by 6 months of follow-up off drug to assess delayed response and recurrence. In treated patients, disease severity was measured using the SALT score, which gives the percentage of scalp surface area affected. High-throughput TCRbeta sequencing was used to examine T cell clonal expansion in alopecia areata in both the C3H/HeJ mouse model and human patients. In humans, TCRbeta sequencing was performed on scalp tissue and on sorted CD4+ and CD8+ peripheral blood T cells from healthy controls and from patients with patchy or totalis/universalis alopecia areata. Biopsies were taken from tofacitinib-treated patients at baseline and at 4 and 24 weeks of treatment, and a later scalp biopsy was taken in several of the tofacitinib-treated patients. Scalp clonality was compared among normal scalp (n=4), patchy alopecia areata scalp (n=8), and alopecia totalis/universalis scalp (n=8). RNA was obtained with the PAXgene miRNA kit for fixed scalp, the miRNeasy kit for PBMCs, and the RNeasy kit for mouse skin. Amplification of TCRbeta CDR3 regions was done by immunoSEQ multiplex PCR using 35 Vbeta forward primers and 13 Jbeta reverse primers. Summary of the overall study and its limitations: Compared with mice, TCR sequences shared between patients were less clear, possibly partly because of HLA diversity across the patient population. Tofacitinib significantly lowered scalp clonality and the number of expanded CD8+ clones among the top 100 scalp clones. During tofacitinib treatment, many expanded lesional clones stuck around in both scalp and blood, and this persistence may partly explain why relapse happens after treatment is stopped. The treated cohort was small, with a single nonresponder, so links between baseline CD8+ expansion and response need larger studies. Compared with normal scalp, lesional scalp, particularly in alopecia totalis/universalis, had higher clonality and more expanded CD8+ clones, which suggests antigenic drive. Resident alphabeta T cells in normal human skin are also sequenced, complicating scalp TCR repertoire analysis, unlike mouse skin dominated by gammadelta T cells.

Libraries were made using the immunoSEQ multiplex PCR assay. For TCR sequencing, RNA was extracted from every sample and reverse transcribed into cDNA to serve as template. SuperScript III was used to make first-strand cDNA, primed with a 2:1 mix of oligo-dT and random hexamers. A synthetic immune receptor repertoire was used to measure amplification bias, and any remaining bias was corrected computationally. Per the source publication's procedure: After raw reads were preprocessed to remove errors, the CDR3 was defined following IMGT conventions as running from the conserved cysteine to phenylalanine. Clonality was calculated as 1 minus Shannon entropy normalized by log2 of the number of productive unique TCRs. Whether scalp clones were CD4 or CD8 was inferred by matching scalp TCRbeta sequences against CD4 and CD8 repertoires sorted from blood. The table comes from immuneACCESS by way of TCRdb, which keeps in-frame sequences with V and J called. Part of the clones is missing from these tables; in studies checked, under half for an unresolved V gene and the rest for unknown reasons. V, J and clone size are those of that table, while D and trimming were read from the DNA. A total of some 100,000 clones appear in this sample, roughly 60% of them only once. Around 30% of the sample is taken by the ten largest.

Concerning this clone itself: Its target antigen remains unknown. No base-level quality is on record; no much larger clone is a single base apart.

V gives up 0 bases and J gives up 2 bases, and the segment between their germline ends measures 9 bases. Spanning cysteine to phenylalanine, the CDR3 consists of 15 amino acids. Kept here is only the CDR3 DNA, which spans 45 bases and is read in frame from base 1. The germline V gene sets CDR1 to SGHTA and CDR2 to FQGNSA. The label giving this sample's time point can be read as: 4 weeks on oral tofacitinib. This specimen's treatment or condition label, per the study, means: oral pan-JAK inhibitor, 5-10 mg twice daily. From alopecia areata patients, peripheral blood was collected along with lesional scalp punch biopsies. PBMCs were isolated by density centrifugation and stained for CD3, CD4 and CD8, after which CD4+ and CD8+ T cells were sorted on a FACSAria.

Sequencing was performed on CD8+ T cells sorted from blood, taken at week 4, from a patient treated with tofacitinib. This receptor was identified in a human donor with alopecia areata. The receptor chain draws on TRBV7-2 and TRBJ2-3; too little of a D gene remains to name it. The DNA reads TGTGCCAGCAGCTTAGCGCCCAGAAACACAGATACGCAGTATTTT. This sequence encodes CASSLAPRNTDTQYF.